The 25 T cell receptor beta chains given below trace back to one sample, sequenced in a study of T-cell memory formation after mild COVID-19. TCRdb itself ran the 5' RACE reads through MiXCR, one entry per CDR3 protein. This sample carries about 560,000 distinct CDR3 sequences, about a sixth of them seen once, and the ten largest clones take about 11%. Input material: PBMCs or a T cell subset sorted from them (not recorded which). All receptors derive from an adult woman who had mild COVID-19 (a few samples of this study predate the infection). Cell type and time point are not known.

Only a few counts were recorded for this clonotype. CDR3 sequence: CASSLGALTPLGRLGELFF. CDR3 nucleotide sequence: TGTGCCAGCAGCTTAGGGGCTCTCACACCCCTTGGGCGCCTGGGGGAGCTGTTTTTT. The rearrangement links TRBV11-2 to TRBJ2-2; no definite D call. The germline V and J ends were trimmed by 1 base and 8 bases, with 26 bases remaining between them. Germline loops: CDR1 SGHAT, CDR2 FQNNGV. The CDR3 is made up of 19 amino acids.

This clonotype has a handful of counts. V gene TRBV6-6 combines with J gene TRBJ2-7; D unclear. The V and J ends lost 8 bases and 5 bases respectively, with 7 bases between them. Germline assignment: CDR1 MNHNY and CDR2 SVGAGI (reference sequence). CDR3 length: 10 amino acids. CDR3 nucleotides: TGTGCCAGCCGTCGCAACGAGCAGTACTTC. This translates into CASRRNEQYF.

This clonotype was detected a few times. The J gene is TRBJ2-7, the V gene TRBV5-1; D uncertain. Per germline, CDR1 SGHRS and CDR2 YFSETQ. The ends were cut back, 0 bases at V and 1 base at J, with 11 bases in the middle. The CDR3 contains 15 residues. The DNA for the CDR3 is TGCGCCAGCAGCTTGGGGCAGGAGACTTCCTACGAGCAGTACTTC. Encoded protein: CASSLGQETSYEQYF.

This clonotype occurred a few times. CDR3 nucleotide sequence: TGTGCCAGCAGGGAGACAGGGACTCGTGCCCAGCATTTT. This codes for CASRETGTRAQHF. The chain combines TRBV12-3 or TRBV12-4 with TRBJ1-5; 7 bases map to TRBD1. With V trimmed by 6 bases and J by 11 bases, 10 bases remained unmatched. CDR3 length: 13 residues.

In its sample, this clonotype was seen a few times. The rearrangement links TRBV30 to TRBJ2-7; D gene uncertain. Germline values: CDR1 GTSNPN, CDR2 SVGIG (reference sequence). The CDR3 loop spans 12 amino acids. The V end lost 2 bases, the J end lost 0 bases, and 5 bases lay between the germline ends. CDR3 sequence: CAWSRVSYEQYF. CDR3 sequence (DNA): TGTGCCTGGAGTAGGGTCTCCTACGAGCAGTACTTC. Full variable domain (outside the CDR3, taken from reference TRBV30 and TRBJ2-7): SQTIHQWPATLVQPVGSPLSLECTVEGTSNPNLYWYRQAAGRGLQLLFYSVGIGQISSEVPQNLSASRPQDRQFILSSKKLLLSDSGFYLCAWSRVSYEQYFGPGTRLTVT.

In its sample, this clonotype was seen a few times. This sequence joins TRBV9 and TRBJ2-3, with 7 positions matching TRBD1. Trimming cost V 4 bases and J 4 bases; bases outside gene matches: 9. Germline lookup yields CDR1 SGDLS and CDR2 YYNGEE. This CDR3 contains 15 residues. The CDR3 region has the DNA TGTGCCAGCAGCCTTGACAGGGTAGTGTCAGATACGCAGTATTTT. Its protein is CASSLDRVVSDTQYF.

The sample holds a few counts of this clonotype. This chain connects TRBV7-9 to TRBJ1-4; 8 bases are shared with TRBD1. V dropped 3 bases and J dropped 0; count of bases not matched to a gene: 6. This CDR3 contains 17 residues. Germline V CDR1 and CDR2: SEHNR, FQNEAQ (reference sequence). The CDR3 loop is CASSLRQGLATNEKLFF. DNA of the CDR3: TGTGCCAGCAGCTTGCGACAGGGGCTGGCAACTAATGAAAAACTGTTTTTT.

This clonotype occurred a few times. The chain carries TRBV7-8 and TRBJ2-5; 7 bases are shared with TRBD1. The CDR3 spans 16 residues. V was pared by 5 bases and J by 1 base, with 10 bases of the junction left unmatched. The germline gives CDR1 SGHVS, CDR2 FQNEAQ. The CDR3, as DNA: TGTGCCAGCAGCAAAGGGACAGTAACCCTCCAAGAGACCCAGTACTTC. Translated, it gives CASSKGTVTLQETQYF.

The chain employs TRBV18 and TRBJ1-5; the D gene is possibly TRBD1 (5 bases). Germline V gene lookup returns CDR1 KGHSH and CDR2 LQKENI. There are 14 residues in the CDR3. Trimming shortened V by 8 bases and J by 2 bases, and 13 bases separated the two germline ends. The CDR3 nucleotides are TGTGCCAGCGAGACGGGGGATGGCAATCAGCCCCAGCATTTT. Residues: CASETGDGNQPQHF. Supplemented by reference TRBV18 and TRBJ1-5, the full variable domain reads NAGVMQNPRHLVRRRGQEARLRCSPMKGHSHVYWYRQLPEEGLKFMVYLQKENIIDESGMPKERFSAEFPKEGPSILRIQQVVRGDSAAYFCASETGDGNQPQHFGDGTRLSIL.

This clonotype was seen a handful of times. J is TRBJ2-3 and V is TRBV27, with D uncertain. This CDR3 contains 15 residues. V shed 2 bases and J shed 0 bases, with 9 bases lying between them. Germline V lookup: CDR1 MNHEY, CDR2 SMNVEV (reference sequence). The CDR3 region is CASSLAVTSTDTQYF. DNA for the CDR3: TGTGCCAGCAGTTTAGCGGTAACTAGCACAGATACGCAGTATTTT.

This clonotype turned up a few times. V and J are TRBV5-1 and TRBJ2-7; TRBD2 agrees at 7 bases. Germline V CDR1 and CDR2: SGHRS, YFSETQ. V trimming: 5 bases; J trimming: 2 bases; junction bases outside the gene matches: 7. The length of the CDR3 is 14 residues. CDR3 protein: CASSLSGETYEQYF. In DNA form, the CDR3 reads TGCGCCAGCAGTCTCAGCGGGGAAACCTACGAGCAGTACTTC.

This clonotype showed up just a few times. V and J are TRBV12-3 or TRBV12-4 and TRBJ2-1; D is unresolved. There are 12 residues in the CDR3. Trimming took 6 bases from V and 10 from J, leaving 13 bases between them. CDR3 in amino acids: CASSLIATEQFF. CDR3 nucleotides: TGTGCCAGCAGCTTAATCGCAACGGAGCAGTTCTTC.

CDR3 bases: TGTGCCAGCACATTTACAGGGGAAGCCACTGAAGCTTTCTTT. Its translation: CASTFTGEATEAFF. V gene TRBV13 combines with J gene TRBJ1-1; 7 positions match TRBD1. With 7 bases clipped from V and 4 bases from J, the junction kept 9 bases outside the gene matches. The CDR3 consists of 14 residues. The germline V gene has CDR1 PRHDT and CDR2 FYEKMQ (reference sequence). The complete variable domain, with remaining parts taken from reference TRBV13 and TRBJ1-1, reads AAGVIQSPRHLIKEKRETATLKCYPIPRHDTVYWYQQGPGQDPQFLISFYEKMQSDKGSIPDRFSAQQFSDYHSELNMSSLELGDSALYFCASTFTGEATEAFFGQGTRLTVV.

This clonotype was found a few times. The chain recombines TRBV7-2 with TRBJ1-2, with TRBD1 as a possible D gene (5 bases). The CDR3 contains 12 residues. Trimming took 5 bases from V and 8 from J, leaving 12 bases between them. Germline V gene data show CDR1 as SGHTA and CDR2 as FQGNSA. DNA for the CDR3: TGTGCCAGCAGCGCCGGCTGGGGGGGCTACACCTTC. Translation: CASSAGWGGYTF.

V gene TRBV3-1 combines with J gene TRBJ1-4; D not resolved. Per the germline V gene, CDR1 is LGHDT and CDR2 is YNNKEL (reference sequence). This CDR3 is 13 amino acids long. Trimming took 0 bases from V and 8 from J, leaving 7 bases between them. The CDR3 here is CASSQELGEKLFF. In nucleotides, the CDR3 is TGTGCCAGCAGCCAAGAATTGGGGGAAAAACTGTTTTTT. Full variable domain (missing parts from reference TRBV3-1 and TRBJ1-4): DTAVSQTPKYLVTQMGNDKSIKCEQNLGHDTMYWYKQDSKKFLKIMFSYNNKELIINETVPNRFSPKSPDKAHLNLHINSLELGDSAVYFCASSQELGEKLFFGSGTQLSVL.

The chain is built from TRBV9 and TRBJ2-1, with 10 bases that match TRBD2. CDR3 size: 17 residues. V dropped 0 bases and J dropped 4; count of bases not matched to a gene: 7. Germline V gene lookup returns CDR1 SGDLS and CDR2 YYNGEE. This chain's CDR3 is CASSVGGLAGGYNEQFF. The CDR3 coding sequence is TGTGCCAGCAGCGTAGGAGGATTAGCGGGAGGATACAATGAGCAGTTCTTC. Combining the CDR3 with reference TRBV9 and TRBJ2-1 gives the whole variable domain DSGVTQTPKHLITATGQRVTLRCSPRSGDLSVYWYQQSLDQGLQFLIQYYNGEERAKGNILERFSAQQFPDLHSELNLSSLELGDSALYFCASSVGGLAGGYNEQFFGPGTRLTVL.

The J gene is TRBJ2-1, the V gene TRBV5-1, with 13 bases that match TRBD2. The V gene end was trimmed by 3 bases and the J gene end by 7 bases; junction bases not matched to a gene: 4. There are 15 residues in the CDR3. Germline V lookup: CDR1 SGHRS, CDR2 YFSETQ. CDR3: CASSWTSGSGNEQFF. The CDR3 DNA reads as TGCGCCAGCAGCTGGACTAGCGGGAGTGGGAATGAGCAGTTCTTC.

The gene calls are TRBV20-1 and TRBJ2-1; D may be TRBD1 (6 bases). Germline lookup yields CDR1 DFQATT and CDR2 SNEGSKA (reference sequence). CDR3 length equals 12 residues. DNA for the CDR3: TGCAGCAGCCGGGACAATGACAATGAGCAGTTCTTC. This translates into CSSRDNDNEQFF.

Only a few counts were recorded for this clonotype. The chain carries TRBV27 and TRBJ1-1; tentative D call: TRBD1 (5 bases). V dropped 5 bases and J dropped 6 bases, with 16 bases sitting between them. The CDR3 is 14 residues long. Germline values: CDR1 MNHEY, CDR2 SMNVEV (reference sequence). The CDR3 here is CASSPNGGVAEAFF. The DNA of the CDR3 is TGTGCCAGCAGTCCCAATGGAGGGGTGGCTGAAGCTTTCTTT.

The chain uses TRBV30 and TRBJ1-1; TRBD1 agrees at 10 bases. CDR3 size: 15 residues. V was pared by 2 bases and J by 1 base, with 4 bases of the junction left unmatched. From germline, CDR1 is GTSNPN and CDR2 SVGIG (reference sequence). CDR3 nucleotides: TGTGCCTGGAGTCGGGACAGGGGCTCGAACACTGAAGCTTTCTTT. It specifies CAWSRDRGSNTEAFF.

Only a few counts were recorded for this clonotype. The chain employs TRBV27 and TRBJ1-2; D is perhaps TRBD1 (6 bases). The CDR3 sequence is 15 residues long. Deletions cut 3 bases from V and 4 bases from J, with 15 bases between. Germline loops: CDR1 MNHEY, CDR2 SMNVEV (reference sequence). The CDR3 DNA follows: TGTGCCAGCAGTTTCGCAGGGGTTCCTATCTATGGCTACACCTTC. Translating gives CASSFAGVPIYGYTF.

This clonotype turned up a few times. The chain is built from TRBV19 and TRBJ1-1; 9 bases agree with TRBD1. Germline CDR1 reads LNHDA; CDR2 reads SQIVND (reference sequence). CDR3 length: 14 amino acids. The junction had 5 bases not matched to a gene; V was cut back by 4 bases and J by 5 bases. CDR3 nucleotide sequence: TGTGCCAGTAGTACGAGGACAGGGGCAACTGAAGCTTTCTTT. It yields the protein CASSTRTGATEAFF.

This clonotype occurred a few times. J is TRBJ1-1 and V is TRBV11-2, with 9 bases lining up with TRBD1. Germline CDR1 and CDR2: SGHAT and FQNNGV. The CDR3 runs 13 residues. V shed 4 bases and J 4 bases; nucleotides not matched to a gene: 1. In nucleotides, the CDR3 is TGTGCCAGCAGCTCGGACAGGGGCACTGAAGCTTTCTTT. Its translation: CASSSDRGTEAFF.

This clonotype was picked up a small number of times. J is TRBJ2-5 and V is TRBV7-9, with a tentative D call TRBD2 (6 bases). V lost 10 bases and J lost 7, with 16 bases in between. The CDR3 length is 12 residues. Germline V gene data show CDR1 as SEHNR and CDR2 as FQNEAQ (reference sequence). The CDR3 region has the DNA TGTGCCATCGAGACCGGGCGGGGGACCCAGTACTTC. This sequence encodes CAIETGRGTQYF.

The CDR3 region has the DNA TGTGCCAGCAGCTTTCTAGGCCGGGACGGCGAGCAGTACGTC. It yields the protein CASSFLGRDGEQYV. This sequence joins TRBV7-9 and TRBJ2-7; possibly TRBD1 or TRBD2 for D (5 bases each). With 3 bases removed from V and 6 bases from J, the gap between germline ends came to 15 bases. Per germline, CDR1 SEHNR and CDR2 FQNEAQ (reference sequence). CDR3 size: 14 residues.